This TCR beta chain derives from a study of tumor-infiltrating lymphocytes in oesophageal squamous cell carcinoma. TCRdb re-derived calls from the PCR reads in MiXCR, one entry per CDR3 protein. The table shows 20,000 or so distinct CDR3 sequences, with 40% to 50% occurring only once. The trim removed 3 bases at V and 5 bases at J, leaving 6 bases unmatched. The CDR3 runs to 14 residues. The sequencing input was esophageal tumor tissue. The rearrangement uses TRBV12-3 or TRBV12-4 and TRBJ2-7; 8 bases match TRBD1. The source of this sequence is a male donor with esophageal squamous cell carcinoma. Here the CDR3 reads CASSFTPQGDEQYF. In nucleotides, the CDR3 is TGTGCCAGCAGTTTCACCCCACAGGGGGACGAGCAGTACTTC.